A selection of T cell receptor beta chains follows, all from one sample in a study of blood T cell repertoires in COVID-19. Data came from immunoSEQ multiplex PCR; TCRdb stores just in-frame clones and leaves some out. The profile shows roughly 250,000 clones, about 93% of them singletons. The sequenced sample consisted of PBMCs or T cells enriched from blood (not recorded which). These receptors came from a woman aged 18-29 years who had recovered from COVID-19. Each CDR3 is given with its conserved first and last residue. The D gene is left open where the match is weak. Only part of the rows carry a size: once, few, many, or a class if the clone is expanded.

D: NA; size: NA; length: 14; J: TRBJ1-1; V: TRBV9; DNA: TGTGCCAGCAGCTCCCGAGCGGGGCCAACTGAAGCTTTCTTT; CDR3: CASSSRAGPTEAFF
D: TRBD1; size: NA; length: 15; J: TRBJ1-1; V: TRBV6-5; DNA: TGTGCCAGCAGTATTTCGGGACAGGGAGGGACTGAAGCTTTCTTT; CDR3: CASSISGQGGTEAFF
D: NA; size: NA; length: 13; J: TRBJ1-2; V: TRBV7-9; DNA: TGTGCCAGCAGCTTAGATTCGAACTATGGCTACACCTTC; CDR3: CASSLDSNYGYTF
D: NA; size: NA; length: 11; J: TRBJ1-2; V: TRBV12-3/TRBV12-4; DNA: TGTGCCAGCAGTTTTTTGCGTGGCTACACCTTC; CDR3: CASSFLRGYTF
D: NA; size: NA; length: 15; J: TRBJ2-7; V: TRBV28; DNA: TGTGCCAGCAGTTTTGACGGACTGGGCTCCTACGAGCAGTACTTC; CDR3: CASSFDGLGSYEQYF
D: TRBD1; size: NA; length: 16; J: TRBJ1-6; V: TRBV11-2; DNA: TGTGCCAGCAGCTTAACAGGGGGGAAAACTAATTCACCCCTCCACTTT; CDR3: CASSLTGGKTNSPLHF
D: NA; size: NA; length: 14; J: TRBJ1-2; V: TRBV3-1/TRBV3-2; DNA: TGTGCCAGCAGCCAAGACCGGGGGTCCTATGGCTACACCTTC; CDR3: CASSQDRGSYGYTF
D: NA; size: NA; length: 15; J: TRBJ1-5; V: TRBV7-2; DNA: TGTGCCAGCAGCCCCGGCGCAGGGGCCAATCAGCCCCAGCATTTT; CDR3: CASSPGAGANQPQHF
D: TRBD1; size: NA; length: 14; J: TRBJ2-7; V: TRBV28; DNA: TGTGCCAGCAGAGCCGGGACAGGGGGCTACGAGCAGTACTTC; CDR3: CASRAGTGGYEQYF
D: TRBD1; size: NA; length: 15; J: TRBJ1-2; V: TRBV7-2; DNA: TGTGCCAGCAGCCGTAGACAGGGGGACAACTATGGCTACACCTTC; CDR3: CASSRRQGDNYGYTF
D: NA; size: NA; length: 12; J: TRBJ1-5; V: TRBV7-2; DNA: TGTGCCAGCAGCTTATGGGGAGGGTACCAGCATTTT; CDR3: CASSLWGGYQHF
D: NA; size: NA; length: 14; J: TRBJ1-5; V: TRBV5-1; DNA: TGCGCCAGCAGCTTGGCGGGAGGAAATCAGCCCCAGCATTTT; CDR3: CASSLAGGNQPQHF
D: NA; size: NA; length: 14; J: TRBJ1-5; V: TRBV7-2; DNA: TGTGCCAGCAGCTCAGACAGCTTCAATCAGCCCCAGCATTTT; CDR3: CASSSDSFNQPQHF
D: NA; size: NA; length: 18; J: TRBJ1-5; V: TRBV21-1; DNA: TGTGCCAGCAGCAAATTAGGCGAAGACTTGCGAGGCAATCAGCCCCAGCATTTT; CDR3: CASSKLGEDLRGNQPQHF
D: NA; size: few; length: 14; J: TRBJ1-5; V: TRBV5-1; DNA: TGCGCCAGCAGCGCGGGGACTTTAGGTCAGCCCCAGCATTTT; CDR3: CASSAGTLGQPQHF
D: TRBD2; size: NA; length: 15; J: TRBJ2-2; V: TRBV6-5; DNA: TGTGCCAGCAGACCTAGCGGGGGGACATCCGGGGAGCTGTTTTTT; CDR3: CASRPSGGTSGELFF
D: NA; size: NA; length: 12; J: TRBJ2-1; V: TRBV10-3; DNA: TGTGCCATCAGGGAGGGGCCGAATGAGCAGTTCTTC; CDR3: CAIREGPNEQFF
D: NA; size: NA; length: 15; J: TRBJ1-1; V: TRBV7-9; DNA: TGTGCCAGCAGCTTTGCCCCGGGAGGAAACACTGAAGCTTTCTTT; CDR3: CASSFAPGGNTEAFF
D: TRBD1; size: NA; length: 14; J: TRBJ1-5; V: TRBV27; DNA: TGTGCCAGCAGCCCTGACAGGGGCTTTAGGCCCCAGCATTTT; CDR3: CASSPDRGFRPQHF
D: NA; size: NA; length: 14; J: TRBJ1-2; V: TRBV11-2; DNA: TGTGCCAGCACCACCGCGGGGATCCTCTATGGCTACACCTTC; CDR3: CASTTAGILYGYTF
D: TRBD2; size: few; length: 15; J: TRBJ2-2; V: TRBV19; DNA: TGTGCCAGTAGTAGCGGGAGGGCAGCCACCGGGGAGCTGTTTTTT; CDR3: CASSSGRAATGELFF